The rows below give T cell receptor beta chains drawn from one sample of a study of CD8 T cells in ankylosing spondylitis. MiXCR, applied by TCRdb to the 5' RACE reads, yields one record per CDR3 protein. The repertoire holds 200,000 to 250,000 distinct CDR3 sequences, around 24% seen once, with less than 8.5% in the top ten. Source material: blood, either unsorted or a sorted T cell fraction (not recorded which). Receptor source: a male donor with ankylosing spondylitis or in good health (not recorded which). CDR3s include the opening cysteine and the closing phenylalanine or tryptophan. A D gene is named only where the DNA matches it firmly. Size tells how often a clone was seen (once, few, many) or the class of an expanded clone, and some rows leave it out.

many	TRBV20-1	13	TRBJ2-7	TRBD1	CSAAGQGTYEQYF	TGCAGTGCTGCGGGACAGGGTACCTACGAGCAGTACTTC
many	TRBV20-1	15	TRBJ2-1	TRBD2	CSASEGTSGANEQFF	TGCAGTGCTAGTGAGGGGACTAGCGGGGCCAATGAGCAGTTCTTC
many	TRBV4-3	13	TRBJ2-2	TRBD1	CASSRGGAGELFF	TGCGCCAGCAGCCGAGGGGGCGCCGGGGAGCTGTTTTTT
NA	TRBV29-1	14	TRBJ2-7	NA	CSATIPARPSEQYF	TGCAGCGCCACCATTCCGGCTCGACCGAGCGAGCAGTACTTC
many	TRBV20-1	13	TRBJ1-6	NA	CSAYTHRGSPLHF	TGCAGTGCCTATACCCACCGTGGTTCACCCCTCCACTTT
many	TRBV20-1	14	TRBJ2-2	NA	CSARERGHTGELFF	TGCAGTGCTAGAGAGCGGGGTCACACCGGGGAGCTGTTTTTT
many	TRBV5-1	17	TRBJ2-3	NA	CASSLANGGAGRDTQYF	TGCGCCAGCAGCTTGGCTAATGGTGGCGCAGGACGAGATACGCAGTATTTT
NA	TRBV7-2	15	TRBJ2-1	TRBD2	CASSLGGRGSTEQFF	TGTGCCAGCAGCTTAGGCGGGAGGGGCTCGACTGAGCAGTTCTTC
many	TRBV4-1	16	TRBJ2-5	TRBD1	CASSQGGQGPGETQYF	TGCGCCAGCAGCCAAGGGGGACAGGGCCCTGGGGAGACCCAGTACTTC
NA	TRBV25-1	15	TRBJ2-3	TRBD2	CASSGTSSSTDTQYF	TGTGCCAGCAGTGGGACTAGTTCCTCCACAGATACGCAGTATTTT
few	TRBV5-1	15	TRBJ2-7	TRBD2	CASSLTTSGSYEQYF	TGCGCCAGCAGCTTGACGACTAGCGGCTCCTACGAGCAGTACTTC
many	TRBV7-9	15	TRBJ2-7	NA	CASSLVGDSGVEQYF	TGTGCCAGCAGCTTAGTAGGGGACTCGGGGGTCGAGCAGTACTTC
NA	TRBV12-2	17	TRBJ2-4	NA	CASRLNRQGRAKNIQYF	TGTGCAAGTCGCTTGAACAGACAGGGGAGAGCCAAAAACATTCAGTACTTC
few	TRBV7-2	14	TRBJ2-3	NA	CASSLDEGRDTQYF	TGTGCCAGCAGCTTAGACGAGGGGCGTGATACGCAGTATTTT
NA	TRBV29-1	10	TRBJ1-1	NA	CSVVISEAFF	TGCAGCGTTGTAATCTCTGAAGCTTTCTTT